This TCR beta chain was captured by sequencing in a study of blood T cell repertoires in COVID-19. Profiling relied on immunoSEQ multiplex PCR, and the TCRdb table lists in-frame clones only, not all of them. The repertoire holds 180,000 or so clones, around 88% seen once, with about 8.6% in the top ten. The CDR3 sequence is 14 residues long. Germline CDR1 reads MGHRA; CDR2 reads YSYEKL. The V end was cut by 4 bases, the J end by 6 bases, with 16 bases between. The rearrangement links TRBV4-1 to TRBJ2-7; possibly TRBD2 for D (5 bases). The origin of this receptor is a woman aged 30 to 39 who had recovered from COVID-19. Sequencing was done on a sample of PBMCs or T cells enriched from blood (not recorded which). This CDR3 reads CASSPLGLGSEQYF. The DNA for the CDR3 is TGCGCCAGCAGCCCCCTAGGATTGGGGAGCGAGCAGTACTTC.